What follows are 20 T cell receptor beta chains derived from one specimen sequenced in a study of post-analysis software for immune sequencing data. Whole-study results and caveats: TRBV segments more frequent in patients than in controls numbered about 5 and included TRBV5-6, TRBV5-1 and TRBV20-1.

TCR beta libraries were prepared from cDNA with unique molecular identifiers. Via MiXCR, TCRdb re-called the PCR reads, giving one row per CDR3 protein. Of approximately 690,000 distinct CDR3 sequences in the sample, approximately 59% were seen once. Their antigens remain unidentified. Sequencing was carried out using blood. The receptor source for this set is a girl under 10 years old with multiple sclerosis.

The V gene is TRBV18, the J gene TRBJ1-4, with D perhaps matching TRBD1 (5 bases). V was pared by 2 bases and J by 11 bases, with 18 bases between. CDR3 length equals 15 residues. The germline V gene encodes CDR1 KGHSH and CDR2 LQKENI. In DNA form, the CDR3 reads TGTGCCAGCTCACCAGTGGCAGGGCAAGGCCACAAACTGTTTTTT. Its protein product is CASSPVAGQGHKLFF.

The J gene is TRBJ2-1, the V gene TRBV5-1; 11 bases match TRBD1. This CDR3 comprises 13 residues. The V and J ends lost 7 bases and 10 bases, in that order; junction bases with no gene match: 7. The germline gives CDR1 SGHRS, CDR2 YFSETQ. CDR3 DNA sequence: TGCGCCAGCCGGAGGGACAGGGGGTGGGAGCAGTTCTTC. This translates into CASRRDRGWEQFF.

This CDR3 is CASGETSGRLFDEQFF. DNA of the CDR3: TGTGCCAGCGGGGAGACTAGCGGCCGTCTTTTCGATGAGCAGTTCTTC. V and J are TRBV7-9 and TRBJ2-1; 9 bases map to TRBD2. CDR1 and CDR2 (germline): SEHNR, FQNEAQ (reference sequence). This CDR3 is 16 amino acids long. Unmatched junction bases numbered 16, after V lost 8 bases and J lost 8 bases.

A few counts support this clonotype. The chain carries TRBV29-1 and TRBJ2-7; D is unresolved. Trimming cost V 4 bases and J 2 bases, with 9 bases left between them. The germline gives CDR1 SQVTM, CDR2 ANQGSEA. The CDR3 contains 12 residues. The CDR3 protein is CSVAWETYEQYF. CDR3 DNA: TGCAGCGTTGCGTGGGAAACCTACGAGCAGTACTTC.

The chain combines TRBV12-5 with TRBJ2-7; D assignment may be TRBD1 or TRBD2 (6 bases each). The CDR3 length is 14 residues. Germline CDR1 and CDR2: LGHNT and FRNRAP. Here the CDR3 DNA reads TGTGCCCCGAGGGGGGCCAAGCACGACTACGAGCAGTACTTC. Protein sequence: CAPRGAKHDYEQYF.

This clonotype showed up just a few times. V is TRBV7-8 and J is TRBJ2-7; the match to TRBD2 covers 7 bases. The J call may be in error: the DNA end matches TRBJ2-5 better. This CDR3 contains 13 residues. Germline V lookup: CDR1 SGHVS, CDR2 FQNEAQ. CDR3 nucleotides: TGTGCCAGCAGCCTTAGCGGGTGGGAGACCCAGTACTTC. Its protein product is CASSLSGWETQYF.

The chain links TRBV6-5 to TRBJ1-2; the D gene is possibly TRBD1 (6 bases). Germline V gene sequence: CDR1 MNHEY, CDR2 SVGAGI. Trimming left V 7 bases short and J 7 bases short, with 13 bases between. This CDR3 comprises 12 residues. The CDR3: CASTQGWVGYTF. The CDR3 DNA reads TGTGCCAGCACCCAGGGGTGGGTTGGCTACACCTTC.

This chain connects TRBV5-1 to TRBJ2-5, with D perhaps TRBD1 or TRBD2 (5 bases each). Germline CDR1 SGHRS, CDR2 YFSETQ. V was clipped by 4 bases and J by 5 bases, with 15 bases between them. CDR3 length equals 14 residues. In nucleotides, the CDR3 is TGCGCCAGCAGCACCGGGACCAAGGGGGAGACCCAGTACTTC. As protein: CASSTGTKGETQYF.

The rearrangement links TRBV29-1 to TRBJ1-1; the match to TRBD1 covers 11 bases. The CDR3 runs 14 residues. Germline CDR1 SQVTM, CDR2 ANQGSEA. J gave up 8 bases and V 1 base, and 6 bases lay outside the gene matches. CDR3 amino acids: CSVEGMDRGLEAFF. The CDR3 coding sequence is TGCAGCGTTGAAGGCATGGACAGGGGGCTCGAAGCTTTCTTT.

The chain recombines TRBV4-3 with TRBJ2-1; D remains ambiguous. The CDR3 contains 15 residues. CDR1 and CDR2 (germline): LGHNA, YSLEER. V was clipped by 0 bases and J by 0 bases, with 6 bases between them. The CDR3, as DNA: TGCGCCAGCAGCCAAGATTCCAGCTCCTACAATGAGCAGTTCTTC. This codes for CASSQDSSSYNEQFF.

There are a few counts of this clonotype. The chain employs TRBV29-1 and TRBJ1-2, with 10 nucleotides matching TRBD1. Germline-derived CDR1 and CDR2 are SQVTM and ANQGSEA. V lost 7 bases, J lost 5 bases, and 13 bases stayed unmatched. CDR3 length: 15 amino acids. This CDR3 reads CSAVRTGGGWYGYTF. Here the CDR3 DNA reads TGCAGCGCCGTCCGGACAGGGGGTGGTTGGTATGGCTACACCTTC.

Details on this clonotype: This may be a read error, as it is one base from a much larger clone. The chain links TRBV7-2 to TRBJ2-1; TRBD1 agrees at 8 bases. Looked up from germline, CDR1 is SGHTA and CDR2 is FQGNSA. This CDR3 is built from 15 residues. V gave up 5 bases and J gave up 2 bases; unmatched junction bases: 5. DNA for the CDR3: TGTGCCAGCAGCCGGGGCAGGGGGCCCTACAATGAGCAGTTCTTC. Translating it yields CASSRGRGPYNEQFF.

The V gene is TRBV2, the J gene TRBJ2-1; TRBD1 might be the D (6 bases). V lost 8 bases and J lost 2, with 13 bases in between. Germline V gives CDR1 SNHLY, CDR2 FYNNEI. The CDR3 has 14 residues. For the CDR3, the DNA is TGTGCCAGCCTACAGGGAGTGGCCTACAATGAGCAGTTCTTC. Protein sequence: CASLQGVAYNEQFF. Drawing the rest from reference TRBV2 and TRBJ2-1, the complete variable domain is EPEVTQTPSHQVTQMGQEVILRCVPISNHLYFYWYRQILGQKVEFLVSFYNNEISEKSEIFDDQFSVERPDGSNFTLKIRSTKLEDSAMYFCASLQGVAYNEQFFGPGTRLTVL.

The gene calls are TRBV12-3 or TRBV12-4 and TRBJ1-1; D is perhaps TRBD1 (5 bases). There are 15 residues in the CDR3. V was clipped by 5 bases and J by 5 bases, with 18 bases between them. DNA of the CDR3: TGTGCCAGCAGTCTCCAGGGACCTTCGGGGACTGAAGCTTTCTTT. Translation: CASSLQGPSGTEAFF.

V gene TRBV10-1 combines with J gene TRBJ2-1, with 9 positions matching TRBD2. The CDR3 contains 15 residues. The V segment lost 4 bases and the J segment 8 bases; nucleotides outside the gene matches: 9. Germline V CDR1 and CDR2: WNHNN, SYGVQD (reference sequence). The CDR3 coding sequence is TGCGCCAGCAGTGGCCCGGGACTAGCTCCCGATGAGCAGTTCTTC. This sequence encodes CASSGPGLAPDEQFF.

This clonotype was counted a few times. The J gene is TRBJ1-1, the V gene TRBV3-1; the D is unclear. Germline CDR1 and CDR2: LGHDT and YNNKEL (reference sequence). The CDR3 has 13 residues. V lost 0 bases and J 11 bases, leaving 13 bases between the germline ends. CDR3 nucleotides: TGTGCCAGCAGCCAAGATGAAGGAATCGGGGCTTTCTTT. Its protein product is CASSQDEGIGAFF. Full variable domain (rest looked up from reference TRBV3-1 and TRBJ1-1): DTAVSQTPKYLVTQMGNDKSIKCEQNLGHDTMYWYKQDSKKFLKIMFSYNNKELIINETVPNRFSPKSPDKAHLNLHINSLELGDSAVYFCASSQDEGIGAFFGQGTRLTVV.

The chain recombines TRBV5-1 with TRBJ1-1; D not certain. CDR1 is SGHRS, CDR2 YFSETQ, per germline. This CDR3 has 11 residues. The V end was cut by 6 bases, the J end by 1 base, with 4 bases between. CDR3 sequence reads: CASKGNTEAFF. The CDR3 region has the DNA TGCGCCAGCAAAGGGAACACTGAAGCTTTCTTT. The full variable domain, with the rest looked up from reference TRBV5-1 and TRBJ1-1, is KAGVTQTPRYLIKTRGQQVTLSCSPISGHRSVSWYQQTPGQGLQFLFEYFSETQRNKGNFPGRFSGRQFSNSRSEMNVSTLELGDSALYLCASKGNTEAFFGQGTRLTVV.

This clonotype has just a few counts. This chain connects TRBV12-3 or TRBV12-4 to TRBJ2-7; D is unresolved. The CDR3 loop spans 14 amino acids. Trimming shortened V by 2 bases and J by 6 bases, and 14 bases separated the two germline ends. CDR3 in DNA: TGTGCCAGCAGTTTAAGGATCACCCCTCTCGAGCAGTACTTC. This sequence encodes CASSLRITPLEQYF.

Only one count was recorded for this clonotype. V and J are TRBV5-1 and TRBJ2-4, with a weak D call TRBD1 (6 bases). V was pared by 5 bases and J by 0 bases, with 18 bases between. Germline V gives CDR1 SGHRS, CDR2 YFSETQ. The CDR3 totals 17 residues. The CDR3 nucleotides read TGCGCCAGCAGTTCATACACACAGGGCCGAGCCAAAAACATTCAGTACTTC. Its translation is CASSSYTQGRAKNIQYF.

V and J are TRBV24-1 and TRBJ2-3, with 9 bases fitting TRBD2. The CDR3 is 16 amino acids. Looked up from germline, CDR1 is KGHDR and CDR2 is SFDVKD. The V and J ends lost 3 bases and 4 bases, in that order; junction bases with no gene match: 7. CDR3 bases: TGTGCCACCAGTGATGCCCGCGGGGGGGACGCAGATACGCAGTATTTT. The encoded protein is CATSDARGGDADTQYF.